What follows are 17 T cell receptor beta chains derived from one specimen sequenced in a study of blood T cell repertoires in COVID-19. Some clones are missing from TCRdb's copy, which holds only in-frame ones; the method was immunoSEQ multiplex PCR. The data show roughly 88,000 clones, about 90% seen once. The sample taken for sequencing was peripheral blood. These receptors all come from a woman aged 50 to 65 in a cohort sampled during active COVID-19.

The chain couples TRBV5-1 to TRBJ2-1, with a weak D call TRBD1 (5 bases). Germline V gene lookup returns CDR1 SGHRS and CDR2 YFSETQ. The germline V and J ends were trimmed by 2 bases and 4 bases, with 10 bases remaining between them. The CDR3 contains 14 residues. CDR3 DNA sequence: TGCGCCAGCAGCTTAAGACAGAGTTACAATGAGCAGTTCTTC. Its translation: CASSLRQSYNEQFF.

The chain carries TRBV11-2 and TRBJ2-6; 7 bases match TRBD2. Unmatched junction bases numbered 3, after V lost 3 bases and J lost 4 bases. The CDR3 extends over 15 amino acids. Germline-derived CDR1 and CDR2 are SGHAT and FQNNGV. In nucleotides, the CDR3 is TGTGCCAGCAGCTTCGGGGGGTCCGGGGCCAACGTCCTGACTTTC. Translated: CASSFGGSGANVLTF.

V is TRBV11-3 and J is TRBJ2-1; 8 bases are a match to TRBD1. Germline V gene data show CDR1 as SGHNT and CDR2 as YENEEA. There are 15 residues in the CDR3. V was pared by 1 base and J by 7 bases, with 6 bases of the junction left unmatched. As DNA, the CDR3 is TGTGCCAGCAGCTTAGGCCAGGGGGCGCGTAATGAGCAGTTCTTC. Encoded protein: CASSLGQGARNEQFF.

CDR3 sequence: CASSSDRNNSPLHF. The CDR3 region has the DNA TGCGCCAGCAGCTCGGACAGGAATAATTCACCCCTCCACTTT. The genes are TRBV5-1 and TRBJ1-6; 7 nucleotides match TRBD1. This CDR3 spans 14 amino acids. The germline gives CDR1 SGHRS, CDR2 YFSETQ. V lost 3 bases, J lost 5 bases, and 2 bases stayed unmatched.

The rearrangement joins TRBV6-6 to TRBJ1-2; 8 bases line up with TRBD1. The CDR3 sequence is 13 residues long. With 7 bases clipped from V and 3 bases from J, the junction kept 4 bases outside the gene matches. The germline V gene encodes CDR1 MNHNY and CDR2 SVGAGI (reference sequence). Here the CDR3 DNA reads TGTGCCAGCAACACAGGGGGTCACTATGGCTACACCTTC. It encodes CASNTGGHYGYTF.

The rearrangement joins TRBV6-5 to TRBJ1-2; D not resolved. Germline CDR1 and CDR2: MNHEY and SVGAGI. CDR3 length: 12 residues. V gave up 8 bases and J gave up 0 bases, with 7 bases separating them. The CDR3 loop is CASGNTNYGYTF. In DNA, the CDR3 is TGTGCCAGCGGCAACACTAACTATGGCTACACCTTC.

The chain couples TRBV11-2 to TRBJ2-7; 8 nucleotides line up with TRBD2. The CDR3 is 14 residues long. V lost 4 bases to trimming and J lost 6 bases; unmatched junction nucleotides: 8. Germline lookup yields CDR1 SGHAT and CDR2 FQNNGV. The CDR3 sequence is CASSYSGAAGEQYF. The CDR3 region has the DNA TGTGCCAGCAGCTATAGCGGGGCTGCGGGCGAGCAGTACTTC.

This clone was recorded only once. The chain carries TRBV18 and TRBJ2-3; 7 positions match TRBD2. Germline values: CDR1 KGHSH, CDR2 LQKENI. J lost 0 bases, V lost 5 bases, and 5 bases had no gene match. This CDR3 has 15 amino acids. The CDR3 reads CASSKAGVSTDTQYF. The CDR3, as DNA: TGTGCCAGCTCAAAGGCGGGGGTCAGCACAGATACGCAGTATTTT.

CDR3 DNA: TGTGCCAGCTCGAAGGCATCGGGTCGTGAAGCTTTCTTT. It translates to CASSKASGREAFF. The V gene is TRBV18, the J gene TRBJ1-1; D gene uncertain. Germline values: CDR1 KGHSH, CDR2 LQKENI. Trimming stripped 6 bases from V and 7 bases from J, with 15 bases between. CDR3 length: 13 amino acids.

V is TRBV21-1 and J is TRBJ1-4; the listed D gene, TRBD1, was not tested against the DNA. TRBV21-1 is given as a pseudogene. CDR3 length: 16 amino acids. The CDR3 is CASSKGGQVNNEKLFF. CDR3 nucleotide sequence: TGTGCCAGCAGCAAAGGGGGACAGGTGAATAATGAAAAACTGTTTTTT.

V usage is TRBV25-1 and J usage is TRBJ2-7; 8 bases line up with TRBD1. Trimming removed 2 bases from V and 5 bases from J; junction bases left unmatched: 11. This CDR3 region has 16 residues. Germline V gives CDR1 MGHDK, CDR2 SYGVNS. CDR3 sequence (DNA): TGTGCCAGCAGTGAAAATCTAGGCAGGGGGCACCACGAGCAGTACTTC. This translates into CASSENLGRGHHEQYF.

The chain has TRBV11-2 and TRBJ2-7, with 9 bases identical to TRBD2. The CDR3 loop spans 14 amino acids. J lost 3 bases, V lost 4 bases, and 4 bases had no gene match. The V gene's germline CDR1 is SGHAT and CDR2 FQNNGV. The CDR3 sequence is CASSYGGGDYEQYF. The DNA for the CDR3 is TGTGCCAGCAGCTATGGCGGGGGGGACTACGAGCAGTACTTC.

The chain uses TRBV5-1 and TRBJ1-4; D remains unclear. With 1 base removed from V and 3 bases from J, the gap between germline ends came to 7 bases. CDR3 length: 14 residues. CDR1 SGHRS and CDR2 YFSETQ come from the germline V gene. CDR3 sequence (DNA): TGCGCCAGCAGCTTGAACGGAGCTAATGAAAAACTGTTTTTT. Residues: CASSLNGANEKLFF.

The chain couples TRBV6-6 to TRBJ2-1, with TRBD2 matching over 7 bases. The CDR3 contains 12 residues. The trim removed 5 bases at V and 5 bases at J, leaving 0 bases unmatched. Germline-derived CDR1 and CDR2 are MNHNY and SVGAGI (reference sequence). CDR3 coding DNA: TGTGCCAGCAGTGGGAGGGACAATGAGCAGTTCTTC. Residues: CASSGRDNEQFF.

The CDR3 nucleotides read TGTGCCAGCTCACCACCGCTAAGCCTAGCGGGGGACAATTGGAAGACCCAGTACTTC. Amino acid sequence: CASSPPLSLAGDNWKTQYF. V and J are TRBV18 and TRBJ2-5, with 10 bases fitting TRBD2. The V gene end was trimmed by 0 bases and the J gene end by 6 bases; junction bases not matched to a gene: 16. The V gene's germline CDR1 is KGHSH and CDR2 LQKENI. This CDR3 region has 19 residues.

V usage is TRBV7-9 and J usage is TRBJ1-4; 10 bases fit TRBD1. The J segment lost 5 bases and the V segment lost 6 bases, leaving 3 bases of the junction unmatched. The CDR3 consists of 14 residues. CDR1 and CDR2 (germline): SEHNR, FQNEAQ (reference sequence). CDR3 in amino acids: CASSPDRGNEKLFF. Here the CDR3 DNA reads TGTGCCAGCAGTCCGGACAGGGGGAATGAAAAACTGTTTTTT.

The chain employs TRBV6-6 and TRBJ1-5; the D gene is possibly TRBD1 (6 bases). Trimming stripped 1 base from V and 3 bases from J, with 10 bases between. CDR3 length: 15 residues. From germline, CDR1 is MNHNY and CDR2 SVGAGI (reference sequence). The chain's CDR3 is CASSYYRDINQPQHF. Here the CDR3 DNA reads TGTGCCAGCAGTTACTACAGGGACATCAATCAGCCCCAGCATTTT.